One and the same sample provided the 30 T cell receptor beta chains below, sequenced in a study of Ad26.COV2.S vaccination and SARS-CoV-2 variants. Generated by immunoSEQ multiplex PCR, the TCRdb table keeps only in-frame clones and is missing some. The sample gives a few hundred thousand clones, 80% to 90% of which show up once; approximately 3.3% is in the top ten. Described treatment: roughly 19 received Ad26.COV2.S at low or high dose, single or two shots; 5 received placebo; per-sample allocation not given. Sample collection was performed on day 63 after the first vaccine or placebo injection. Sequenced here: peripheral blood, sampled in a trial of Ad26.COV2.S vaccine versus placebo. The receptors shown here come from a person aged 18-65 years who received the Ad26.COV2.S COVID-19 vaccine or a placebo.

The genes are TRBV12-5 and TRBJ1-1, with TRBD1 matching 8 bases. This CDR3 spans 15 amino acids. Germline CDR1 LGHNT, CDR2 FRNRAP. V shed 5 bases and J 4 bases; nucleotides not matched to a gene: 9. The CDR3 nucleotides read TGTGCTAGTGGTCAATCAGGGGGCTGGGGCACTGAAGCTTTCTTT. Its translation: CASGQSGGWGTEAFF.

This clone occurred once. J is TRBJ2-1 and V is TRBV30; TRBD2 agrees at 8 bases. Germline V gene lookup returns CDR1 GTSNPN and CDR2 SVGIG (reference sequence). With 2 bases clipped from V and 2 bases from J, the junction kept 5 bases outside the gene matches. The CDR3 loop spans 15 amino acids. The CDR3, as DNA: TGTGCCTGGAGTCCGCCGGGACTAGCCTACAATGAGCAGTTCTTC. Protein: CAWSPPGLAYNEQFF.

V is TRBV5-1 and J is TRBJ2-7, with D unclear. The CDR3 covers 14 residues. Trimming removed 0 bases from V and 5 bases from J, with 12 bases in between. The V gene's germline CDR1 is SGHRS and CDR2 YFSETQ. CDR3 protein: CASSLDVTPDEQYF. The CDR3 coding sequence is TGCGCCAGCAGCTTGGATGTCACCCCAGACGAGCAGTACTTC.

This rearrangement joins TRBV2 to TRBJ2-7; 11 bases align to TRBD2. Germline CDR1 is SNHLY and CDR2 is FYNNEI. The CDR3 is 16 residues long. J gave up 6 bases and V 2 bases, and 9 bases lay outside the gene matches. The CDR3 region has the DNA TGTGCCAGCAGTGAAAGGGAACTAGCGGGAGTAGGCGAGCAGTACTTC. As protein: CASSERELAGVGEQYF.

A remark on this clone: In the same sample, other DNA sequences code for this CDR3. The V call is TRBV6-5, the J call TRBJ1-6; possibly TRBD1 for D (5 bases). CDR3 length equals 15 residues. CDR1 is MNHEY and CDR2 is SVGAGI in the germline V gene. Trimming removed 0 bases from V and 7 bases from J, with 10 bases in between. This CDR3 reads CASSYSWDGNSPLHF. In DNA, the CDR3 is TGTGCCAGCAGTTACTCCTGGGACGGCAATTCACCCCTCCACTTT.

The CDR3 nucleotides read TGTGCCAGCAGCGCGGGGACAGGGATAAAGGACTATGCGCTATTTAGGGCCTACGAGCAGTACTTC. Translated, it gives CASSAGTGIKDYALFRAYEQYF. This chain links TRBV2 with TRBJ2-7, with TRBD1 matching 9 bases. Unmatched junction bases numbered 29, after V lost 6 bases and J lost 2 bases. Per germline, CDR1 SNHLY and CDR2 FYNNEI. CDR3 length: 22 residues. Looking up the rest from reference TRBV2 and TRBJ2-7 gives the full variable domain: EPEVTQTPSHQVTQMGQEVILRCVPISNHLYFYWYRQILGQKVEFLVSFYNNEISEKSEIFDDQFSVERPDGSNFTLKIRSTKLEDSAMYFCASSAGTGIKDYALFRAYEQYFGPGTRLTVT.

The chain links TRBV25-1 to TRBJ1-2; D is perhaps TRBD1 (6 bases). Per the germline V gene, CDR1 is MGHDK and CDR2 is SYGVNS. The CDR3 is 11 residues long. V lost 4 bases, J lost 10 bases, and 10 bases lay in between. The CDR3 region is CASSGDINYTF. The CDR3 region has the DNA TGTGCCAGCAGTGGGGACATTAACTACACCTTC.

J is TRBJ1-6 and V is TRBV10-3; D is undetermined. Germline V gene sequence: CDR1 ENHRY, CDR2 SYGVKD. This CDR3 has 14 amino acids. Trimming took off 6 bases at V and 8 bases at J, with 14 bases between the two ends. CDR3 amino acids: CAISSGMRDSPLHF. The CDR3 DNA follows: TGTGCCATCAGCTCGGGGATGCGGGATTCACCCCTCCACTTT.

The chain employs TRBV7-2 and TRBJ1-1; the match to TRBD1 covers 8 bases. CDR1 SGHTA and CDR2 FQGNSA come from the germline V gene. This CDR3 comprises 16 residues. The V gene end was trimmed by 1 base and the J gene end by 5 bases; junction bases not matched to a gene: 9. CDR3 in amino acids: CASSLVPGGEGTEAFF. The CDR3 bases are TGTGCCAGCAGCTTAGTCCCAGGGGGCGAGGGTACTGAAGCTTTCTTT.

This clone has a handful of counts. This sequence joins TRBV6-6 and TRBJ1-6; possibly TRBD1 for D (5 bases). With 0 bases removed from V and 9 bases from J, the gap between germline ends came to 9 bases. The germline gives CDR1 MNHNY, CDR2 SVGAGI (reference sequence). CDR3 length equals 14 residues. CDR3 bases: TGTGCCAGCAGTTACTCAGGGGAGGGTTCACCCCTCCACTTT. It encodes CASSYSGEGSPLHF.

The chain links TRBV2 to TRBJ1-6, with 8 nucleotides matching TRBD1. CDR1 SNHLY and CDR2 FYNNEI come from the germline V gene. The CDR3 length is 14 residues. V shed 5 bases and J 8 bases; nucleotides not matched to a gene: 5. The CDR3 region is CASSSETGDSPLHF. For the CDR3, the DNA is TGTGCCAGCAGTTCAGAGACAGGGGATTCACCCCTCCACTTT.

CDR3 residues: CAWSLGGARAGYTF. CDR3 bases: TGTGCCTGGTCCCTTGGGGGGGCGAGGGCTGGCTACACCTTC. The chain has TRBV30 and TRBJ1-2, with D perhaps matching TRBD1 (6 bases). The V and J ends lost 5 bases and 7 bases respectively, with 20 bases between them. The germline gives CDR1 GTSNPN, CDR2 SVGIG (reference sequence). The CDR3 sequence is 14 residues long.

The chain carries TRBV18 and TRBJ1-2, with D possibly TRBD1 on 6 matching bases. Germline V gene lookup returns CDR1 KGHSH and CDR2 LQKENI. Between the trimmed V and J ends, which lost 3 bases and 4 bases, there was a span of 15 bases. There are 15 residues in the CDR3. In DNA, the CDR3 is TGTGCCAGCTCACCGATATCGGACAGTAGCTATGGCTACACCTTC. This encodes CASSPISDSSYGYTF.

V usage is TRBV4-1 and J usage is TRBJ1-1; D might be TRBD1 (5 bases). CDR1 is MGHRA, CDR2 YSYEKL, per germline. This CDR3 region has 15 residues. Between the trimmed V and J ends, which lost 3 bases and 5 bases, there was a span of 16 bases. The CDR3 protein is CASSQLPQGSTEAFF. The CDR3 region has the DNA TGCGCCAGCAGCCAGCTTCCTCAGGGTTCGACTGAAGCTTTCTTT.

V gene TRBV9 combines with J gene TRBJ2-3; 12 bases line up with TRBD2. CDR3 size: 16 residues. V lost 3 bases and J lost 8; bases outside the gene matches: 10. Per the germline V gene, CDR1 is SGDLS and CDR2 is YYNGEE. CDR3 nucleotides: TGTGCCAGCAGCGGCTTCCTAGCGGGGGGGCCGGGTACGCAGTATTTT. Protein: CASSGFLAGGPGTQYF.

The V and J genes are TRBV12-3 or TRBV12-4 and TRBJ1-5, with D possibly matching TRBD1 (5 bases). The ends were cut back, 1 base at V and 6 bases at J, with 7 bases in the middle. The CDR3 is 13 residues long. The CDR3 loop reads CASSLGGFQPQHF. CDR3 sequence (DNA): TGTGCCAGCAGTTTAGGGGGGTTTCAGCCCCAGCATTTT.

The chain recombines TRBV19 with TRBJ1-1, with TRBD1 as a possible D gene (6 bases). Germline CDR1 is LNHDA and CDR2 is SQIVND (reference sequence). CDR3 length: 15 residues. V lost 4 bases, J lost 1 base, and 13 bases lay in between. The CDR3 is CASSTRGGANTEAFF. For the CDR3, the DNA is TGTGCCAGTAGTACCCGGGGGGGGGCGAACACTGAAGCTTTCTTT.

The CDR3 loop reads CASSSGGTGEKLFF. CDR3 nucleotides: TGTGCCAGCAGTTCCGGGGGTACAGGCGAAAAACTGTTTTTT. The V call is TRBV28, the J call TRBJ1-4; tentative D call: TRBD1 (5 bases). The CDR3 totals 14 residues. Germline values: CDR1 MDHEN, CDR2 SYDVKM. V shed 4 bases and J shed 8 bases, with 14 bases lying between them.

J is TRBJ2-2 and V is TRBV6-6; no clear D. The CDR3 consists of 13 residues. Between the trimmed V and J ends, which lost 7 bases and 3 bases, there was a span of 9 bases. The germline V gene has CDR1 MNHNY and CDR2 SVGAGI (reference sequence). CDR3 nucleotide sequence: TGTGCCAGCACTAGTCCCCACACCGGGGAGCTGTTTTTT. Translating gives CASTSPHTGELFF.

V gene TRBV7-8 combines with J gene TRBJ2-7, with D tentatively TRBD2 (5 bases). V dropped 5 bases and J dropped 2 bases, with 16 bases sitting between them. Germline V gene lookup returns CDR1 SGHVS and CDR2 FQNEAQ. The CDR3 is 15 amino acids. The CDR3 reads CASSRLTTTAYEQYF. CDR3 in DNA: TGTGCCAGCAGCCGACTGACTACCACGGCCTACGAGCAGTACTTC.

This clone came up once. V and J are TRBV19 and TRBJ2-3; 8 positions match TRBD2. CDR3 length: 15 residues. With 7 bases clipped from V and 4 bases from J, the junction kept 10 bases outside the gene matches. Germline V lookup: CDR1 LNHDA, CDR2 SQIVND (reference sequence). The chain's CDR3 is CASTLSGEGSDTQYF. Written as DNA, the CDR3 is TGTGCCAGTACCCTTAGCGGGGAGGGGTCAGATACGCAGTATTTT.

This sequence joins TRBV7-9 and TRBJ1-4, with D perhaps matching TRBD1 (5 bases). Germline V gene lookup returns CDR1 SEHNR and CDR2 FQNEAQ (reference sequence). CDR3 size: 14 residues. Trimming took 3 bases from V and 7 from J, leaving 12 bases between them. For the CDR3, the DNA is TGTGCCAGCAGCTTGCAAGGGGCGTCTGAAAAACTGTTTTTT. Its protein is CASSLQGASEKLFF.

The rearrangement links TRBV19 to TRBJ1-1, with TRBD1 matching over 7 bases. The J segment lost 4 bases and the V segment lost 4 bases, leaving 15 bases of the junction unmatched. Looked up from germline, CDR1 is LNHDA and CDR2 is SQIVND (reference sequence). There are 17 residues in the CDR3. The CDR3 loop is CASSKEGARGTVTEAFF. The DNA of the CDR3 is TGTGCCAGTAGTAAGGAGGGGGCGCGGGGTACGGTCACTGAAGCTTTCTTT.

The chain couples TRBV6-5 to TRBJ1-2, with D possibly matching TRBD1 (6 bases). V gave up 7 bases and J gave up 7 bases, with 16 bases separating them. Per the germline V gene, CDR1 is MNHEY and CDR2 is SVGAGI. The CDR3 sequence is 13 residues long. The CDR3 loop reads CASIKGTLGGYTF. CDR3 coding DNA: TGTGCCAGCATTAAAGGGACACTGGGTGGCTACACCTTC.

As for this clone: Distinct nucleotide sequences in the sample also encode this CDR3. This chain links TRBV7-2 with TRBJ2-7; D could derive from TRBD1 or TRBD2 (6 bases each). CDR3 length: 13 amino acids. With 1 base removed from V and 4 bases from J, the gap between germline ends came to 8 bases. Germline V gene sequence: CDR1 SGHTA, CDR2 FQGNSA. CDR3 DNA sequence: TGTGCCAGCAGCTTAGAAGGGGGGTACGAGCAGTACTTC. It is translated as CASSLEGGYEQYF.

This clone was detected a few times. J is TRBJ2-3 and V is TRBV6-1; 9 nucleotides agree with TRBD2. The CDR3 sequence is 13 residues long. The germline V gene has CDR1 MNHNS and CDR2 SASEGT. J was trimmed by 14 bases and V by 3 bases; bases with no gene match: 9. DNA for the CDR3: TGTGCCAGCAGTGACCTAGCGGGAAAGCAGCGGTATTTT. Protein: CASSDLAGKQRYF.

The chain's CDR3 is CASTYGGRTEAFF. The CDR3 nucleotides read TGTGCCAGCACCTACGGAGGGAGAACTGAAGCTTTCTTT. The chain couples TRBV11-2 to TRBJ1-1; the D is unclear. The CDR3 consists of 13 residues. Germline lookup yields CDR1 SGHAT and CDR2 FQNNGV. Trimming left V 7 bases short and J 5 bases short, with 14 bases between.

The rearrangement links TRBV21-1 to TRBJ1-1. TRBV21-1 is a pseudogene. This CDR3 is 18 amino acids long. CDR3 sequence: CASSDDSQGGGLNTEAFF. The CDR3 DNA follows: TGTGCCAGCAGCGATGACTCCCAGGGAGGGGGCTTGAACACTGAAGCTTTCTTT.

For this clone: Being one base from a much bigger clone, this may be a read error. V and J are TRBV3-1 (or the pseudogene TRBV3-2) and TRBJ1-2; D gene uncertain. Germline V gene sequence: CDR1 LGHDT, CDR2 YNNKEL (reference sequence). The V end was cut by 1 base, the J end by 4 bases, with 7 bases between. The CDR3 is 13 amino acids. The CDR3 protein is CASSQGRGYGYTF. CDR3 nucleotide sequence: TGTGCCAGCAGCCAAGGACGGGGCTATGGCTACACCTTC.

The V call is TRBV5-1, the J call TRBJ1-2; tentative D call: TRBD1 (6 bases). The CDR3 is 12 amino acids. The germline CDR1 and CDR2 sequences are SGHRS and YFSETQ. V dropped 4 bases and J dropped 7 bases, with 11 bases sitting between them. This chain's CDR3 is CASSVTGSGYTF. Here the CDR3 DNA reads TGCGCCAGCAGCGTAACAGGGAGTGGCTACACCTTC.